The sequence of this TCR beta chain was determined in a study of Ad26.COV2.S vaccination and SARS-CoV-2 variants (dated by TCRdb to 2020 to 2023). Background for the entire study: Donors in the vaccine arm were drawn from COV1001, a multicentre, randomized, double-blind, placebo-controlled phase I-IIa trial testing Ad26.COV2.S in healthy adults. Ad26.COV2.S was administered intramuscularly at 5 x 10^10 or 1 x 10^11 viral particles, either as a single shot or as two shots given 56 days apart. Sequencing of the TCRbeta repertoire served to evaluate the specificity and breadth of SARS-CoV-2-reactive T cell receptors following Ad26.COV2.S vaccination. The TCR-sequenced set comprised approximately 32 samples: around 20 Ad26.COV2.S vaccine recipients, 5 placebo recipients and 8 SARS-CoV-2 convalescent individuals. Participants in the trial were split at random into five groups of five each, receiving low-dose or high-dose Ad26.COV2.S once or twice, or else placebo on both occasions. Throughout the experiments and outcome assessment, investigators stayed blinded to trial group allocation.

Spanning cysteine to phenylalanine, the CDR3 consists of 15 amino acids. CDR3 DNA is the only sequence kept; it has 45 bases, read in frame from the first base. V is clipped by 3 bases and J by 3 bases, and the sequence between their germline boundaries is 9 bases long. The germline V gene provides CDR1 MNHNS and CDR2 SASEGT. The immunoSEQ Assay was the method used to sequence TCRbeta CDR3 regions. After extraction, genomic DNA underwent amplification by bias-controlled multiplex PCR, followed by high-throughput sequencing. On the study's bioinformatics: To quantify the absolute abundance of each unique TCRbeta CDR3 region, sequences were collapsed and filtered. T cell fraction was estimated by normalizing TCRbeta template counts to usable DNA, which was measured by amplifying reference genes present in all nucleated cells. Repertoire TCRs were annotated as SARS-CoV-2-specific by exact matching of V gene, CDR3 amino acid sequence and J gene to a known reactive TCR set. The reference SARS-CoV-2 TCR set was derived from MIRA and filtered for enrichment in COVID-19-positive ImmuneCODE repertoires, a step that removed public or cross-reactive TCRs. Based on the MIRA antigens, annotated TCRs were further analysed at the level of specific ORF or position within ORF. Depth was the summed frequency of annotated unique rearrangements, while breadth was defined as annotated unique rearrangements over total unique productive rearrangements. TCR breadth was compared between groups using two-sided Wilcoxon rank-sum tests. TCRdb retrieved this table from immuneACCESS and kept in-frame rearrangements only. Not all clones are present; in checked studies, unresolved V genes account for under half, and no reason is known for the remainder. From that table come the V and J calls and clone size; the DNA was used to work out D and trimming. The sample yields around 450,000 clones; 89% were counted once. About 2.5% of the sample rests with the top ten.

The full study reports these points: The authors noted that the TCR breadth and depth analyses may have underestimated total T cell responses. After vaccination, substantial breadth of spike-specific CD8+ and CD4+ T cell responses was reported. The study was not powered to compare responses between vaccine doses or regimens. Vaccine and placebo recipients had comparable non-spike TCR breadth, which fits with the vaccine containing only spike. Compared with placebo recipients, Ad26.COV2.S recipients showed higher spike-specific TCR breadth (P = 0.0014).

Only a few counts were recorded for this clone. What antigen it recognizes has not been identified. Base qualities were left out, and no much larger clone turns up one base away. The treatment or condition label, read with the paper, signifies: roughly 18 received Ad26.COV2.S at low or high dose, single or two shots; about 5 received placebo; per-sample allocation not given. For vaccine and placebo recipients, repertoires were sequenced using samples collected on day 63 after the first injection. Cohort 1b enrolled about two dozen adults aged 18-55 years at a single site in Boston, USA, between 29 July and 7 August 2020. As a vaccine, Ad26.COV2.S was a replication-incompetent adenovirus type 26 vector that expressed a prefusion-stabilized SARS-CoV-2 spike protein derived from the original Wuhan strain.

The source is a person aged 18-60 years who received the Ad26.COV2.S COVID-19 vaccine or a placebo. The rearranged segments are TRBV6-1 and TRBJ1-6; D gene: possibly TRBD1, on 6 matching bases. This material consisted of peripheral blood, taken in a trial of Ad26.COV2.S vaccine versus placebo. In nucleotides, the sequence is TGTGCCAGCAGTGATACAGGGTACTATAATTCACCCCTCCACTTT. It translates as CASSDTGYYNSPLHF.